This entry features one TCR beta chain sequence. Its target is not known. This beta chain is a stray read from a library made for alpha chains; its abundance is not meaningful. Time point of the sample: sample taken at primary tumor resection. Around 68 TRACERx patients with early, untreated non-small cell lung cancer donated samples. Via MiXCR, TCRdb re-called the 5' RACE reads, giving one row per CDR3 protein. The sample carries about 9,800 distinct CDR3 sequences, approximately 53% recorded once. The record originates from a study of spatial heterogeneity in lung cancer. Study-wide results and limits: Intratumoral expanded alpha and beta TCR counts were found to track tumor mutation counts.

Germline assignment: CDR1 MNHEY and CDR2 SMNVEV (reference sequence). This CDR3 comprises 16 residues. V lost 7 bases to trimming and J lost 2 bases, with 17 bases between them. The receptor comes from a female donor with early-stage non-small cell lung cancer. The sequencing used lung tumor tissue, collected at surgery. The chain uses TRBV27 and TRBJ2-2; D perhaps matches TRBD2 (6 bases). The CDR3 sequence is CASTLEPGLNTGELFF. The CDR3 DNA is TGTGCCAGCACCCTCGAACCGGGACTTAACACCGGGGAGCTGTTTTTT.